Each of the 2 T cell receptor beta chains below was sequenced from the same sample in a study of identical twins. TCRdb ran MiXCR on the 5' RACE reads and lists one entry per CDR3 protein. The data show roughly 250,000 distinct CDR3 sequences, around 7% seen once. These data are also associated with another study on yellow fever vaccine responses in identical twins.

Sequenced sample: memory (CD45RO+) T cells sorted from blood. These receptors were obtained from a woman in her late teens or twenties in good health.

In this sample, this clonotype turned up many times. This sequence joins TRBV11-2 and TRBJ2-2; D may be TRBD2 (5 bases). The CDR3 is 18 residues long. Per germline, CDR1 SGHAT and CDR2 FQNNGV. The V and J ends lost 4 bases and 0 bases respectively, with 18 bases between them. The CDR3 loop reads CASSSPGRGPTNTGELFF. The CDR3 bases are TGTGCCAGCAGCTCCCCCGGGCGAGGGCCCACGAACACCGGGGAGCTGTTTTTT. Drawing the rest from reference TRBV11-2 and TRBJ2-2, the complete variable domain is EAGVAQSPRYKIIEKRQSVAFWCNPISGHATLYWYQQILGQGPKLLIQFQNNGVVDDSQLPKDRFSAERLKGVDSTLKIQPAKLEDSAVYLCASSSPGRGPTNTGELFFGEGSRLTVL.

This chain links TRBV12-3 or TRBV12-4 with TRBJ2-7; 8 nucleotides match TRBD2. J lost 6 bases, V lost 3 bases, and 10 bases had no gene match. The CDR3 is made up of 15 amino acids. The CDR3 sequence is CASSFSGGRSIEQYF. CDR3 DNA sequence: TGTGCCAGCAGTTTCAGCGGCGGGAGGAGTATCGAGCAGTACTTC.